A selection of T cell receptor beta chains follows, all from one sample in a study of PD-L1 blockade in urothelial cancer. TCRdb's table, derived via immunoSEQ multiplex PCR, lists solely in-frame clones and lacks some. The table records under 95,000 clones, around 85% of them present only once. The specimen was PBMCs, collected around atezolizumab (anti-PD-L1) treatment. Receptor source: a man in his sixties with urothelial cancer. Each CDR3 is given without its conserved first and last residue. Fields, in order: J gene, clone size, V gene, CDR3 protein. The listing skips clone size in some rows; elsewhere it reads once, few, many or a size class.

j_gene: TRBJ2-7
abundance: NA
v_gene: TRBV6-5
CDR3aa: ASSYVAGTYEQY

j_gene: TRBJ2-3
abundance: NA
v_gene: TRBV25-1
CDR3aa: ASRPDWTDTQY

j_gene: TRBJ2-1
abundance: NA
v_gene: TRBV10-3
CDR3aa: AISELVAGPHEQF

j_gene: TRBJ2-2
abundance: NA
v_gene: TRBV7-3
CDR3aa: ASSPTNTGELF

j_gene: TRBJ2-7
abundance: NA
v_gene: TRBV9
CDR3aa: ASSVQAGAIYEQY

j_gene: TRBJ2-1
abundance: NA
v_gene: TRBV5-8
CDR3aa: ASSLGRTSGGYNEQF

j_gene: TRBJ2-2
abundance: once
v_gene: TRBV5-1
CDR3aa: ASSSGQGGTGELF

j_gene: TRBJ1-4
abundance: NA
v_gene: TRBV5-6
CDR3aa: ASSPRTGGWATNEKLF

j_gene: TRBJ2-3
abundance: NA
v_gene: TRBV20-1
CDR3aa: SALTRDTQY

j_gene: TRBJ2-7
abundance: NA
v_gene: TRBV2
CDR3aa: ASSDEGDPYEQY

j_gene: TRBJ2-5
abundance: NA
v_gene: TRBV9
CDR3aa: ASSVAGGSQETQY

j_gene: TRBJ2-2
abundance: NA
v_gene: TRBV6-5
CDR3aa: ASSPGTLTGELF

j_gene: TRBJ2-1
abundance: NA
v_gene: TRBV7-9
CDR3aa: ASRLGLAGLGGNEQF

j_gene: TRBJ2-7
abundance: NA
v_gene: TRBV30
CDR3aa: AWNWGRGGEQY

j_gene: TRBJ2-3
abundance: NA
v_gene: TRBV4-3
CDR3aa: ASSHPLGTQY

j_gene: TRBJ1-5
abundance: NA
v_gene: TRBV28
CDR3aa: ASSLFTLTVRNQPQH

j_gene: TRBJ2-2
abundance: NA
v_gene: TRBV12-5
CDR3aa: ASGFWAGRRTGELF

j_gene: TRBJ1-3
abundance: NA
v_gene: TRBV4-1
CDR3aa: ASSQDSGQGARGNTIY

j_gene: TRBJ2-2
abundance: NA
v_gene: TRBV6-1
CDR3aa: ASSEGTRELF

j_gene: TRBJ2-2
abundance: NA
v_gene: TRBV25-1
CDR3aa: ASSLGQGADGELF

j_gene: TRBJ1-1
abundance: NA
v_gene: TRBV7-3
CDR3aa: ASSRGTGGFTEAF

j_gene: TRBJ2-1
abundance: NA
v_gene: TRBV5-5
CDR3aa: ASTYNEQF

j_gene: TRBJ1-4
abundance: once
v_gene: TRBV2
CDR3aa: ASRGQGTNEKLF

j_gene: TRBJ2-2
abundance: NA
v_gene: TRBV5-1
CDR3aa: ASSLTGQGATGELF

j_gene: TRBJ1-2
abundance: NA
v_gene: TRBV7-6
CDR3aa: ASSPLGEANYGYT

j_gene: TRBJ2-7
abundance: NA
v_gene: TRBV6-1
CDR3aa: ASSESGGGHYEQY

j_gene: TRBJ2-1
abundance: NA
v_gene: TRBV5-1
CDR3aa: ASSLNSGGPIHNEQF

j_gene: TRBJ1-5
abundance: NA
v_gene: TRBV6-1
CDR3aa: ASSHRGPRQPQH

j_gene: TRBJ1-2
abundance: NA
v_gene: TRBV30
CDR3aa: AWNPGHLYGGYT

j_gene: TRBJ2-2
abundance: NA
v_gene: TRBV10-3
CDR3aa: AIRRLAPTGELF

j_gene: TRBJ2-3
abundance: NA
v_gene: TRBV28
CDR3aa: ASSSTGTMTTDTQY

j_gene: TRBJ2-7
abundance: NA
v_gene: TRBV7-9
CDR3aa: ASSFGSGIHYEQY

j_gene: TRBJ2-7
abundance: NA
v_gene: TRBV28
CDR3aa: ASTLRQGSSYEQY

j_gene: TRBJ1-5
abundance: NA
v_gene: TRBV2
CDR3aa: ASSELVTTEPQH

j_gene: TRBJ1-2
abundance: NA
v_gene: TRBV7-9
CDR3aa: ASSSSGGGYGYT

j_gene: TRBJ2-2
abundance: NA
v_gene: TRBV5-5
CDR3aa: ASSLEQQNTGELF

j_gene: TRBJ1-6
abundance: NA
v_gene: TRBV30
CDR3aa: AWSMTGSYNSPLH

j_gene: TRBJ1-2
abundance: NA
v_gene: TRBV18
CDR3aa: ASSPQGAEGYT

j_gene: TRBJ2-7
abundance: NA
v_gene: TRBV7-8
CDR3aa: ASSPPGQIYEQY

j_gene: TRBJ1-2
abundance: once
v_gene: TRBV27
CDR3aa: ASSLSGRGYIFSGYT

j_gene: TRBJ2-1
abundance: NA
v_gene: TRBV30
CDR3aa: AWVRGGGRWDNEQF

j_gene: TRBJ1-2
abundance: once
v_gene: TRBV5-4
CDR3aa: ASSLTGYDYGYT

j_gene: TRBJ2-7
abundance: NA
v_gene: TRBV19
CDR3aa: ASSIDRAGEQY

j_gene: TRBJ1-1
abundance: NA
v_gene: TRBV4-1
CDR3aa: ASSQPRDRVSAF

j_gene: TRBJ2-4
abundance: NA
v_gene: TRBV11-2
CDR3aa: ASSRQGSKNIQY

j_gene: TRBJ1-5
abundance: NA
v_gene: TRBV30
CDR3aa: AYKQGPPYSNQPQH